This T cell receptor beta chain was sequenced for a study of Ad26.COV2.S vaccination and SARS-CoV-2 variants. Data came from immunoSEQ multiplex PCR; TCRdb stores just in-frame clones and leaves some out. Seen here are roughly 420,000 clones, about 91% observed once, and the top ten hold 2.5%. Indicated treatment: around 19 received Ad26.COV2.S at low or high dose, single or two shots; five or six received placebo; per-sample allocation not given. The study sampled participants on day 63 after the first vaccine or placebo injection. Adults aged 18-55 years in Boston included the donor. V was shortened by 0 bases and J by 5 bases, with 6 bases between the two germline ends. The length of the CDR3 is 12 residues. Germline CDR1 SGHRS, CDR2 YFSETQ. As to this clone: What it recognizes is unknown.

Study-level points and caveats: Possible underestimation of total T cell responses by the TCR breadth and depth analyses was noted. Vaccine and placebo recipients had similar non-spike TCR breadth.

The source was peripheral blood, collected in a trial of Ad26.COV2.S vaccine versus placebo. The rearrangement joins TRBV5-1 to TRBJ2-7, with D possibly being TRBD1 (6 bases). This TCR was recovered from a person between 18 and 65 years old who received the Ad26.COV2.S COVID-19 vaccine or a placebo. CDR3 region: CASSLAGDEQYV. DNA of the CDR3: TGCGCCAGCAGCTTGGCAGGGGACGAGCAGTACGTC.